This is a list of T cell receptor beta chains from one sample in a study of CD8 T cells in ankylosing spondylitis. MiXCR, applied by TCRdb to the 5' RACE reads, yields one record per CDR3 protein. The data hold some 150,000 distinct CDR3 sequences, with over 10% observed a single time. The sample consisted of blood, either unsorted or a sorted T cell fraction (not recorded which). These receptors originate from a female donor with ankylosing spondylitis or in good health (not recorded which). Both conserved end residues are part of each CDR3. D genes are given only for firm matches. Clone size is given for some rows only: seen once, a few or many times, or a class if the clone is expanded.

TRBD1	TRBV20-1	many	TRBJ1-1	12	TGCAGTGCTAAAACAGGGGTCACTGAAGCTTTCTTT	CSAKTGVTEAFF
TRBD2	TRBV6-2/TRBV6-3	many	TRBJ2-5	14	TGTGCCAGCAGTGCGCTAGCGGAACAAGAGACCCAGTACTTC	CASSALAEQETQYF
TRBD2	TRBV24-1	many	TRBJ2-1	17	TGTGCCACCAGTGATTGGGCTAGCGGCCGATCCTACAATGAGCAGTTCTTC	CATSDWASGRSYNEQFF
.	TRBV27	many	TRBJ1-5	14	TGTGCCAGCAGTTTTCAGGGTTACGGGCAGCCCCAGCATTTT	CASSFQGYGQPQHF
TRBD2	TRBV30	many	TRBJ2-1	14	TGTGCCTGGAGTGGGAGCGGGGGCTACAATGAGCAGTTCTTC	CAWSGSGGYNEQFF
.	TRBV6-5	.	TRBJ1-1	14	TGTGCCAGCAGTTACCGGGGAACAAGGAATGAAGCTTTCTTT	CASSYRGTRNEAFF
.	TRBV24-1	once	TRBJ2-2	17	TGTGCCACCAGTGATTTAGGCACGTCGTCGAACACCGGGGAGCTGTTTTTT	CATSDLGTSSNTGELFF
.	TRBV4-1	few	TRBJ2-7	14	TGCGCCAGCAGCCAGACAGTGGTCTCCTACGAGCAGTACTTC	CASSQTVVSYEQYF
.	TRBV5-1	many	TRBJ2-1	15	TGCGCCAGCAGCTTGGGGCAGGGCCGGACAAATGAGCAGTTCTTC	CASSLGQGRTNEQFF
TRBD1	TRBV7-3	many	TRBJ2-3	14	TGTGCCAGCAGCAAACGACAGGGCCCAGATACGCAGTATTTT	CASSKRQGPDTQYF
.	TRBV7-6	many	TRBJ1-4	16	TGTGCCAGCAGCCACTCCAGGGTGGCGGCTAATGAAAAACTGTTTTTT	CASSHSRVAANEKLFF
.	TRBV7-2	.	TRBJ2-1	14	TGTGCCAGCAGCTCCCCAAATGGGTTCCATGAGCAGTTCTTC	CASSSPNGFHEQFF
.	TRBV4-1	many	TRBJ2-1	12	TGCGCCAGCAGCCAAGATGAGAATGAGCAGTTCTTC	CASSQDENEQFF
TRBD1	TRBV28	many	TRBJ1-1	13	TGTGCCAGCGTGACAGGGACGAACACTGAAGCTTTCTTT	CASVTGTNTEAFF
TRBD1	TRBV30	many	TRBJ1-4	15	TGTGCCTGGAGTTGGGGGACAGGGCAGAATGAAAAACTGTTTTTT	CAWSWGTGQNEKLFF
TRBD1	TRBV28	few	TRBJ2-3	16	TGTGCTACCTCAACCCGACAGGGCTCGGTGACAGATACGCAGTATTTT	CATSTRQGSVTDTQYF
TRBD2	TRBV19	.	TRBJ2-3	15	TGTGCACCAAGGGGACTAAAAGGGGACGGAAATACGCAGTATTTT	CAPRGLKGDGNTQYF
.	TRBV20-1	many	TRBJ2-3	15	TGCAGTGCTAGAGGTGGGGTGGACAGTACAGATACGCAGTATTTT	CSARGGVDSTDTQYF
.	TRBV5-1	few	TRBJ2-1	15	TGCGCCAGCAGCTTGGCCGGACTACCCTACAATGAGCAGTTCTTC	CASSLAGLPYNEQFF
.	TRBV7-9	many	TRBJ2-1	14	TGTGCCAGCAGCTTACGACGAGGGGACAATGAGCAGTTCTTC	CASSLRRGDNEQFF
.	TRBV4-2	.	TRBJ2-4	13	TGTGCCAGCAGCCAAGATACGGGCGACATTCAGTACTTC	CASSQDTGDIQYF
.	TRBV4-2	.	TRBJ1-1	13	TGTGCCAGCAGCCGACAGCCGAACACTGAAGCTTTCTTT	CASSRQPNTEAFF
.	TRBV4-1	.	TRBJ1-4	14	TGCGCCAGCAGCCAAGCTTTGGTCAATGAAAAACTGTTTTTT	CASSQALVNEKLFF
.	TRBV5-1	.	TRBJ2-1	15	TGCGCCAGCAGCTCTGCTACTAGTTTCCACAATGAGCAGTTCTTC	CASSSATSFHNEQFF
.	TRBV18	many	TRBJ2-1	14	TGTGCCAGCCACCCGGGGGCTATTAATAATGAGCAGTTCTTC	CASHPGAINNEQFF
.	TRBV2	many	TRBJ1-1	12	TGTGCCAGCAGTGTTAGGGATACTGAAGCTTTCTTT	CASSVRDTEAFF
.	TRBV10-3	many	TRBJ2-1	15	TGTGCCATCAGTGATGAGCGGGCCTCCTACAATGAGCAGTTCTTC	CAISDERASYNEQFF
.	TRBV10-3	many	TRBJ2-7	14	TGTGCCATCAGTGAGGTGGAGGGGTTATACGAGCAGTACTTC	CAISEVEGLYEQYF
.	TRBV12-3/TRBV12-4	many	TRBJ1-5	12	TGTGCCGTCCAGAGTCCGGGGTTGAGTCTGCATTTT	CAVQSPGLSLHF
.	TRBV6-5	many	TRBJ2-7	15	TGTGCCAGCAGTTACGGGTCTCTTAGCTCCTACGAGCAGTACTTC	CASSYGSLSSYEQYF
TRBD2	TRBV20-1	many	TRBJ2-1	15	TGCAGTGCTGGTCGGCGGGAGTGGTCCTACAATGAGCAGTTCTTC	CSAGRREWSYNEQFF
TRBD1	TRBV27	many	TRBJ2-7	16	TGTGCCAGCAACCTCCCCTCGGGGACAGGTCCCTACGAGCAGTACTTC	CASNLPSGTGPYEQYF
.	TRBV5-1	.	TRBJ2-5	16	TGCGCCAGCAGCTTGGGGTCAACGGAGATCCAAGAGACCCAGTACTTC	CASSLGSTEIQETQYF
TRBD1	TRBV29-1	many	TRBJ1-2	14	TGCAGCGTTGAAGTACAGGGGATCGGCTATGGCTACACCTTC	CSVEVQGIGYGYTF
TRBD1	TRBV12-3/TRBV12-4	many	TRBJ1-5	16	TGTGCCAGCAGTTCACAGGGGGTAGGAGTCAATCAGCCCCAGCATTTT	CASSSQGVGVNQPQHF
.	TRBV11-1	.	TRBJ2-1	20	TGTGCCAGCAGCTACAGTAGGGGGGCAGCCACGGGACCGATATACAATGAGCAGTTCTTC	CASSYSRGAATGPIYNEQFF
.	TRBV3-1	many	TRBJ2-1	15	TGTGCCAGCAGTCAAGGGGGGGGAGTGTGGAATGAGCAGTTCTTC	CASSQGGGVWNEQFF